The clone carrying this T cell receptor (beta chain) was found a few times. Only in-frame clones appear in the TCRdb table, and some are missing; sequencing was by immunoSEQ multiplex PCR. The sample lists hundreds of thousands of clones; more than 70% were seen once. These data come from a study of cytotoxic CD8 clonotypes in ibrutinib-treated CLL. Germline V gene sequence: CDR1 SNHLY, CDR2 FYNNEI. V was clipped by 10 bases and J by 2 bases, with 11 bases between them. The CDR3 runs to 12 residues. The source of this sequence is a human donor with chronic lymphocytic leukemia. The chain employs TRBV2 and TRBJ1-2, with TRBD1 as a possible D gene (5 bases). Sequencing used PBMCs, obtained after 12 months of ibrutinib treatment. The CDR3 loop is CATNQGNYGYTF. In DNA, the CDR3 is TGTGCCACAAACCAGGGAAACTATGGCTACACCTTC.